A selection of T cell receptor beta chains follows, all from one sample in a study of T cell responses to AZD1222 COVID-19 vaccine. Sequenced by immunoSEQ multiplex PCR; TCRdb stores in-frame clones only, minus some. The repertoire holds 140,000 or so clones, 85% to 95% seen once, with 10% to 15% in the top ten. The sequences come from peripheral blood, collected after recovery from COVID-19. Receptors were obtained from an adult who had recovered from COVID-19. Both conserved end residues are part of each CDR3. A D gene is named only where the DNA matches it firmly. Size is stated for part of the rows, as once, few or many counts, or as a class when the clone is expanded.

J gene,D gene,V gene,clone size,CDR3 DNA,CDR3 protein
TRBJ2-2,-,TRBV7-8,-,TGTGCCAGCAGCATCAGGATCGGGCACGCGAACACCGGGGAGCTGTTTTTT,CASSIRIGHANTGELFF
TRBJ2-1,TRBD2,TRBV2,-,TGTGCCAGCAGTACCGGGACTAGCGGGTACTACAATGAGCAGTTCTTC,CASSTGTSGYYNEQFF
TRBJ2-5,TRBD1,TRBV24-1,once,TGTGCCACCAGTGACCCTAGACAGGGTGGTGAGACCCAGTACTTC,CATSDPRQGGETQYF
TRBJ2-1,-,TRBV18,-,TGTGCCAGCTCACTGCCGACGGCAGACTACAATGAGCAGTTCTTC,CASSLPTADYNEQFF
TRBJ1-5,-,TRBV19,-,TGTGCCGGGGGGGGGATTACAAATCAGCCCCAGCATTTT,CAGGGITNQPQHF
TRBJ2-3,TRBD2,TRBV9,-,TGTGCCAGCAGCCAAGCGGGGTACACAGATACGCAGTATTTT,CASSQAGYTDTQYF
TRBJ2-7,TRBD2,TRBV4-1,few,TGCGCCAGCAGCCAAGAGGGACTAGCGGACTACGAGCAGTACTTC,CASSQEGLADYEQYF
TRBJ2-7,-,TRBV10-1,-,TGCGCCAGCAGTGAGTTAAGGGGCGCCTACGAGCAGTACTTC,CASSELRGAYEQYF
TRBJ2-7,-,TRBV6-6,-,TGTGCCAGCACGGACCCAGCCATTGCAGGGGCCTACGAGCAGTACTTC,CASTDPAIAGAYEQYF
TRBJ2-3,TRBD1,TRBV24-1,-,TGTGCCACCAGTGAATGGAGGACAGGGGCCACAGATACGCAGTATTTT,CATSEWRTGATDTQYF
TRBJ2-1,-,TRBV11-3,-,TGTGCCAGCAGCTTAGACAGCTTTTACAATGAGCAGTTCTTC,CASSLDSFYNEQFF
TRBJ2-1,-,TRBV27,-,TGTGCCAGCAGTTTACAGGATCTTTCCTACAATGAGCAGTTCTTC,CASSLQDLSYNEQFF
TRBJ2-3,-,TRBV9,once,TGTGCCAGCAGCGTAGGAGTGGGAGGAGTAGATACGCAGTATTTT,CASSVGVGGVDTQYF
TRBJ1-5,-,TRBV30,-,TGTGCCTGGAGTGTAAATGGGCAGCCCCAGCATTTT,CAWSVNGQPQHF
TRBJ2-3,-,TRBV14,-,TGTGCCAGCAGCCAGCGACAGCCACTTAGCACAGATACGCAGTATTTT,CASSQRQPLSTDTQYF
TRBJ2-1,TRBD2,TRBV28,-,TGTGCCAGCAGTTTCCCACGGACTAGCGGGGGCGTACAGTTCTTC,CASSFPRTSGGVQFF
TRBJ2-5,TRBD1,TRBV7-3,once,TGTGCCAGCAGCCTAGGGACAGGGGTTTCGCAAGAGACCCAGTACTTC,CASSLGTGVSQETQYF
TRBJ2-5,-,TRBV14,-,TGTGCCAGCAGCCAAGAAGTGGCCAGGGTATATGCCCAGTACTTC,CASSQEVARVYAQYF
TRBJ2-3,-,TRBV5-8,-,TGTGCCAGCAGCTTGGTTAGCGATACGCAGTATTTT,CASSLVSDTQYF
TRBJ2-2,TRBD2,TRBV6-5,-,TGTGCCAGCCGGGGCACGGCGGGAGCTAGCGGGGAGCTGTTTTTT,CASRGTAGASGELFF
TRBJ2-5,-,TRBV5-1,-,TGCGCCAGCAGCTGGGGGACGGAAGAGACCCAGTACTTC,CASSWGTEETQYF
TRBJ1-5,TRBD1,TRBV28,-,TGTGCCAGCAGGAGACAGGGGATACAACGCAATCAGCCCCAGCATTTT,CASRRQGIQRNQPQHF
TRBJ1-1,-,TRBV18,few,TGTGCCAGCTCAACGTCACAGGGGAACACTGAAGCTTTCTTT,CASSTSQGNTEAFF
TRBJ2-7,TRBD2,TRBV7-6,once,TGTGCCAGCAGCCAATTACGGGATAGCGGGAGAGGCGAGCAGTACTTC,CASSQLRDSGRGEQYF
TRBJ2-5,-,TRBV5-1,once,TGCGCCAGCAGCTCCTTAGGAGTTCAAGAGACCCAGTACTTC,CASSSLGVQETQYF
TRBJ2-5,TRBD2,TRBV7-9,-,TGTGCCAGCAGCCGTAGTAGCGGGGGACAAGAGACCCAGTACTTC,CASSRSSGGQETQYF
TRBJ1-1,-,TRBV5-4,-,TGTGCCAGCAGCCACGACAGAGGGAACACTGAAGCTTTCTTT,CASSHDRGNTEAFF
TRBJ2-2,TRBD2,TRBV7-2,-,TGTGCCAGCAGCCTTTTTGGGACTAGCGGGAGGGAGGGGGAGCTGTTTTTT,CASSLFGTSGREGELFF
TRBJ2-2,TRBD2,TRBV6-5,-,TGTGCCAGCAGGGTAGCGGGAGGGGACACCGGGGAGCTGTTTTTT,CASRVAGGDTGELFF
TRBJ2-7,-,TRBV5-1,-,TGCGCCAGCAGCTTGTCCGGATACGAGCAGTACTTC,CASSLSGYEQYF
TRBJ2-3,TRBD2,TRBV6-4,-,TGTGCCAGCAGTGTATTAGCGGGAGAGTCGGACCCGCAGTATTTT,CASSVLAGESDPQYF
TRBJ2-3,-,TRBV3-1/TRBV3-2,-,TGTGCCAGCAGCCAAGAGCGCGGGGGCCGTTACACAGATACGCAGTATTTT,CASSQERGGRYTDTQYF
TRBJ2-7,TRBD1,TRBV2,-,TGTGCCAGCAGCTTTGGGACAGGAAAGTACGAGCAGTACTTC,CASSFGTGKYEQYF
TRBJ1-1,TRBD1,TRBV27,-,TGTGCCAGCAGTTGGGGACAGGTTAACACTGAAGCTTTCTTT,CASSWGQVNTEAFF
TRBJ1-1,-,TRBV27,-,TGTGCCAGCAGTTACTTCACAGGGAGCACTGAAGCTTTCTTT,CASSYFTGSTEAFF
TRBJ2-5,TRBD1,TRBV6-1,-,TGTGCCAGCAGTGATTGGGACAGGAGTCCTAAAGAGACCCAGTACTTC,CASSDWDRSPKETQYF
TRBJ1-5,TRBD1,TRBV5-4,-,TGTGCCAGCAGCTTGCAGGGGGCTAATCAGCCCCAGCATTTT,CASSLQGANQPQHF
TRBJ2-1,-,TRBV5-1,-,TGCGCCAGCAGCTCCTCTACGAACAATGAGCAGTTCTTC,CASSSSTNNEQFF
TRBJ2-1,TRBD2,TRBV19,-,TGTGCCAGTAGTATGTCGGCTAGCGGGGCAACGAATGAGCAGTTCTTC,CASSMSASGATNEQFF
TRBJ2-2,-,TRBV19,-,TGTGCCAGTAGTTTAGACTATTACACCGGGGAGCTGTTTTTT,CASSLDYYTGELFF
TRBJ1-2,TRBD1,TRBV7-9,-,TGTGCCAGCAGCTCTAGACAGGGTGGATATGGCTACACCTTC,CASSSRQGGYGYTF
TRBJ1-5,-,TRBV19,-,TGTGCCAGTAGTATAGATCGAGGTCAGCCCCAGCATTTT,CASSIDRGQPQHF
TRBJ2-3,-,TRBV6-1,-,TGTGCCAGCAGTGATACAGGTCATGCACCTCCAGATACGCAGTATTTT,CASSDTGHAPPDTQYF
TRBJ1-5,-,TRBV19,-,TGTGCCAGTAGTATACGAACGTATAGCAATCAGCCCCAGCATTTT,CASSIRTYSNQPQHF
TRBJ2-1,-,TRBV19,-,TGTGCCAGTAGTCCTAACACGGGGAGGCAGTTCTTC,CASSPNTGRQFF
TRBJ1-1,-,TRBV30,once,TGTGCCTGGAGTGTCGGGGTGAACACTGAAGCTTTCTTT,CAWSVGVNTEAFF
TRBJ1-5,-,TRBV28,-,TGTGCCAGCAGGGCATCCGGGACGGATAATCAGCCCCAGCATTTT,CASRASGTDNQPQHF
TRBJ2-5,-,TRBV10-1,-,TGCGCCAGCAGTGATTGGAATTCAGAGACCCAGTACTTC,CASSDWNSETQYF
TRBJ1-1,-,TRBV27,-,TGTGCCAGCAGTTTGAGGCGACAGCCGAGGAACACTGAAGCTTTCTTT,CASSLRRQPRNTEAFF
TRBJ2-7,-,TRBV28,once,TGTGCCAGCGTCACGGGAACCTACGAGCAGTACTTC,CASVTGTYEQYF
TRBJ1-2,-,TRBV5-4,-,TGTGCCAGCAGCTTGGGTGCAGGGAACTATGGCTACACCTTC,CASSLGAGNYGYTF
TRBJ2-1,TRBD2,TRBV5-4,-,TGTGCCAGCAGCGGGACTAGCGGGACCTACTCCTACAATGAGCAGTTCTTC,CASSGTSGTYSYNEQFF
TRBJ2-1,-,TRBV5-1,-,TGCGCCAGCAGCCAATCTGGCTCCTACAATGAGCAGTTCTTC,CASSQSGSYNEQFF
TRBJ1-1,-,TRBV27,once,TGTGCCAGCAGTTTATCGTACAGGAAAACTGAAGCTTTCTTT,CASSLSYRKTEAFF
TRBJ1-5,-,TRBV28,-,TGTGCCAGCAGTTTAGCAGATTATAGCAATCAGCCCCAGCATTTT,CASSLADYSNQPQHF
TRBJ1-5,TRBD1,TRBV4-1,-,TGCGCCAGCAGCCAAGAGCGGACAGGTTGGGCCGGGCAGCCCCAGCATTTT,CASSQERTGWAGQPQHF
TRBJ2-4,-,TRBV4-1,-,TGCGCCAGCAGCCAACCGGGGGCAGGGGACATTCAGTACTTC,CASSQPGAGDIQYF
TRBJ1-2,-,TRBV30,-,TGTGCCTGGACAGGGAACTATGGCTACACCTTC,CAWTGNYGYTF
TRBJ2-7,-,TRBV29-1,-,TGCAGCGTTGGGGGCCGGCCCAAGGGTGGCTCCTACGAGCAGTACTTC,CSVGGRPKGGSYEQYF
TRBJ2-3,-,TRBV30,-,TGTGCCTGGAGTAAGTCAGATACGCAGTATTTT,CAWSKSDTQYF